The 17 T cell receptor beta chains below were found in one sample sequenced in a study of cytotoxic CD8 clonotypes in ibrutinib-treated CLL. Here immunoSEQ multiplex PCR was the method, and the copy in TCRdb shows in-frame clones only, minus some. The sample lists 110,000 to 150,000 clones, roughly 80% occurring once. The sequencing used PBMCs, collected after 12 months of ibrutinib treatment. These receptor sequences come from a human donor with chronic lymphocytic leukemia.

The chain combines TRBV6-5 with TRBJ1-1, with 9 bases lining up with TRBD1. J was trimmed by 1 base and V by 5 bases; bases with no gene match: 5. Germline V CDR1 and CDR2: MNHEY, SVGAGI. This CDR3 comprises 15 residues. CDR3 DNA: TGTGCCAGCAGTACACAGGGGGCAGGGAACACTGAAGCTTTCTTT. Its protein is CASSTQGAGNTEAFF.

The chain employs TRBV30 and TRBJ1-4, with D unclear. V was pared by 2 bases and J by 8 bases, with 9 bases between. The CDR3 is made up of 12 amino acids. Germline CDR1 GTSNPN, CDR2 SVGIG (reference sequence). This CDR3 reads CAWSPWGEKLFF. CDR3 coding DNA: TGTGCCTGGAGTCCCTGGGGAGAAAAACTGTTTTTT.

The chain recombines TRBV7-3 with TRBJ2-3, with D perhaps TRBD1 or TRBD2 (5 bases each). The CDR3 sequence is 16 residues long. Germline CDR1 is SGHTA and CDR2 is FQGTGA. Trimming stripped 2 bases from V and 3 bases from J, with 15 bases between. CDR3 bases: TGTGCCAGCAGCTTAGGTCGTGGGACCGGGACAGATACGCAGTATTTT. Its translation: CASSLGRGTGTDTQYF. The entire variable domain, with the rest obtained from reference TRBV7-3 and TRBJ2-3, is as follows: GAGVSQTPSNKVTEKGKYVELRCDPISGHTALYWYRQSLGQGPEFLIYFQGTGAADDSGLPNDRFFAVRPEGSVSTLKIQRTERGDSAVYLCASSLGRGTGTDTQYFGPGTRLTVL.

The chain is built from TRBV7-2 and TRBJ1-3; D might be TRBD1 (6 bases). This CDR3 has 14 amino acids. The V and J ends lost 7 bases and 4 bases respectively, with 14 bases between them. CDR1 and CDR2 from the germline V gene are SGHTA and FQGNSA. Here the CDR3 reads CASIQGKKGNTIYF. The DNA of the CDR3 is TGTGCCAGCATTCAGGGGAAGAAAGGAAACACCATATATTTT. Looking up the rest from reference TRBV7-2 and TRBJ1-3 gives the full variable domain: GAGVSQSPSNKVTEKGKDVELRCDPISGHTALYWYRQSLGQGLEFLIYFQGNSAPDKSGLPSDRFSAERTGGSVSTLTIQRTQQEDSAVYLCASIQGKKGNTIYFGEGSWLTVV.

The V call is TRBV7-9, the J call TRBJ2-7; 7 positions match TRBD1. Germline V gives CDR1 SEHNR, CDR2 FQNEAQ (reference sequence). The CDR3 is 14 residues long. The junction had 9 bases not matched to a gene; V was cut back by 7 bases and J by 3 bases. The CDR3 nucleotides read TGTGCCAGCACCCCAGGGGGTGCGGGCTACGAGCAGTACTTC. This encodes CASTPGGAGYEQYF. The full variable domain, with the rest looked up from reference TRBV7-9 and TRBJ2-7, is DTGVSQNPRHKITKRGQNVTFRCDPISEHNRLYWYRQTLGQGPEFLTYFQNEAQLEKSRLLSDRFSAERPKGSFSTLEIQRTEQGDSAMYLCASTPGGAGYEQYFGPGTRLTVT.

This sequence joins TRBV4-1 and TRBJ2-3; TRBD2 matches at 8 bases. J lost 6 bases, V lost 4 bases, and 9 bases had no gene match. This CDR3 spans 15 amino acids. Germline CDR1 MGHRA, CDR2 YSYEKL. CDR3 coding DNA: TGCGCCAGCAGCCCCACGGCGGGGGGCGTTGATACGCAGTATTTT. It yields the protein CASSPTAGGVDTQYF.

This rearrangement joins TRBV5-8 to TRBJ2-5, with unresolved D. Germline V gene lookup returns CDR1 SGHTS and CDR2 YDEGEE. V shed 1 base and J shed 5 bases, with 3 bases lying between them. This CDR3 has 11 residues. The chain's CDR3 is CASSLMETQYF. CDR3 DNA: TGTGCCAGCAGCTTGATGGAGACCCAGTACTTC.

This rearrangement joins TRBV27 to TRBJ1-1; 7 bases are shared with TRBD1. The CDR3 sequence is 16 residues long. With 5 bases clipped from V and 0 bases from J, the junction kept 9 bases outside the gene matches. Germline CDR1 and CDR2: MNHEY and SMNVEV (reference sequence). CDR3 in DNA: TGTGCCAGCAGTCTGCGACAGGGCGGCCTGAACACTGAAGCTTTCTTT. It specifies CASSLRQGGLNTEAFF.

The chain carries TRBV6-5 and TRBJ2-7, with 9 bases lining up with TRBD1. The CDR3 sequence is 15 residues long. Losses at the gene ends were 6 bases for V and 3 bases for J; bases not matched to a gene: 9. The V gene's germline CDR1 is MNHEY and CDR2 SVGAGI. CDR3 sequence: CASSNRDRVFYEQYF. For the CDR3, the DNA is TGTGCCAGCAGCAACCGGGACAGGGTTTTCTACGAGCAGTACTTC.

CDR3 sequence: CASSYTGVTEAFF. The CDR3 DNA reads as TGTGCCAGTAGTTACACAGGGGTTACTGAAGCTTTCTTT. The chain is built from TRBV19 and TRBJ1-1, with 7 bases lining up with TRBD1. Trimming cost V 5 bases and J 5 bases; bases outside gene matches: 5. Germline CDR1 is LNHDA and CDR2 is SQIVND (reference sequence). This CDR3 region has 13 residues. The complete variable domain, with remaining parts taken from reference TRBV19 and TRBJ1-1, reads DGGITQSPKYLFRKEGQNVTLSCEQNLNHDAMYWYRQDPGQGLRLIYYSQIVNDFQKGDIAEGYSVSREKKESFPLTVTSAQKNPTAFYLCASSYTGVTEAFFGQGTRLTVV.

The rearrangement uses TRBV28 and TRBJ1-1, with D unclear. The germline V gene encodes CDR1 MDHEN and CDR2 SYDVKM. This CDR3 is built from 13 residues. Trimming removed 7 bases at V and 0 bases at J, with 9 bases between. CDR3 bases: TGTGCCAGCACAAAGGTGTTGAACACTGAAGCTTTCTTT. Translation gives CASTKVLNTEAFF.

This chain joins TRBV7-9 and TRBJ2-1; perhaps TRBD1 as D (5 bases). Per the germline V gene, CDR1 is SEHNR and CDR2 is FQNEAQ (reference sequence). The length of the CDR3 is 16 residues. The V and J ends lost 4 bases and 10 bases respectively, with 23 bases between them. This CDR3 reads CASSSQGLSLPLEQFF. In DNA, the CDR3 is TGTGCCAGCAGCTCTCAGGGCTTATCCTTACCGCTGGAGCAGTTCTTC.

The chain carries TRBV6-5 and TRBJ1-6; D remains ambiguous. The germline CDR1 and CDR2 sequences are MNHEY and SVGAGI. CDR3 length: 13 amino acids. Trimming pared 6 bases from V and 10 bases from J, leaving 13 bases between. CDR3 sequence reads: CASRTGWGSPLHF. The CDR3 DNA reads as TGTGCCAGCAGGACGGGTTGGGGATCACCCCTCCACTTT.

The gene calls are TRBV5-1 and TRBJ1-6; TRBD1 aligns across 9 bases. V lost 4 bases and J lost 8; bases outside the gene matches: 4. Germline CDR1 is SGHRS and CDR2 is YFSETQ. The CDR3 contains 14 residues. CDR3 DNA: TGCGCCAGCAGCGGGACAGGGATGGATTCACCCCTCCACTTT. Its protein product is CASSGTGMDSPLHF.

This clone came up once. The chain carries TRBV28 and TRBJ1-5, with D perhaps TRBD1 (5 bases). CDR3 length: 13 residues. V lost 5 bases, J lost 1 base, and 6 bases lay in between. Germline CDR1 reads MDHEN; CDR2 reads SYDVKM. CDR3 sequence (DNA): TGTGCCAGCAGTCGGGACAGCAATCAGCCCCAGCATTTT. This sequence encodes CASSRDSNQPQHF.

The V and J genes are TRBV5-6 and TRBJ2-3; 8 bases map to TRBD2. The V gene end was trimmed by 0 bases and the J gene end by 2 bases; junction bases not matched to a gene: 2. From germline, CDR1 is SGHDT and CDR2 YYEEEE. The CDR3 contains 15 residues. CDR3 nucleotides: TGTGCCAGCAGCTTGGCTAGCGGGCTCACAGATACGCAGTATTTT. This encodes CASSLASGLTDTQYF.

This clone has only a few counts. V usage is TRBV6-5 and J usage is TRBJ1-2, with D unclear. This CDR3 spans 12 amino acids. The V end was cut by 5 bases, the J end by 0 bases, with 4 bases between. CDR1 and CDR2 (germline): MNHEY, SVGAGI. CDR3 sequence: CASSPTNYGYTF. The CDR3 DNA sequence: TGTGCCAGCAGTCCAACTAACTATGGCTACACCTTC.